Given below is one T cell receptor (beta chain) in context. The antigen is not known. This sequence may be a read error, since a much larger clone differs from it by one base. This specimen belongs to a study of liver allograft versus peripheral blood T cells. Study at large: The authors compared T cell receptor repertoires in transplanted livers with recipients' peripheral blood repertoires.

General observations from the study: The authors reported that T cell receptor repertoires inside liver allografts differed from those in peripheral blood.

Per the germline V gene, CDR1 is MNHEY and CDR2 is SVGEGT. The CDR3 spans 15 residues. TCRdb re-analysed the reads in MiXCR, keeping a single row per CDR3 protein. The sample yields 2,000 to 3,000 distinct CDR3 sequences, roughly 16% seen once. The source of this sequence is a human patient who had a liver transplant. Some of the T cells may derive from the graft donor. The J gene is TRBJ2-7, the V gene TRBV6-2 or TRBV6-3; D unresolved. The CDR3 nucleotides read TGTGCCAGCGGTTACTCGGAGAGGCACGGCTACGAGCAGTACTTC. Translation gives CASGYSERHGYEQYF.